This T cell receptor beta chain was sequenced during a study of blood T cell repertoires in COVID-19. Study-wide background: The United States, Italy and Spain were the sources of the acute and convalescent COVID-19 samples. T cells, B-cell-depleted T cells, or PBMCs supplied cDNA or gDNA.

Original processing notes: From reference gene primer amplification, estimates of nucleated cell counts were derived. Only in-frame clones appear in the TCRdb table, and some are missing; sequencing was by immunoSEQ multiplex PCR. V, J and clone size are taken as reported in that table, and D and trimming were inferred from the DNA itself. The data hold more than 85,000 clones, with 80% to 95% observed a single time. CDR1 is SGHNT, CDR2 YENEEA, per germline. Trimming took off 5 bases at V and 7 bases at J, with 15 bases between the two ends. The CDR3 is 14 amino acids. The sequenced material came from peripheral blood. The chain has TRBV11-3 and TRBJ2-1, with D tentatively TRBD1 (5 bases). This receptor was identified in a man aged 70-80 years with acute or convalescent COVID-19. The CDR3 protein is CASSTSTERNEQFF. The CDR3 DNA sequence: TGTGCCAGCAGCACCTCGACAGAGAGGAATGAGCAGTTCTTC.